The 27 T cell receptor beta chains reported below all come from one sample, sequenced in a study of regulatory T cells in long-lasting Graves disease (dated by TCRdb to 2020 to 2022). Library generation was performed with multiplex PCR. The reads were generated on an Illumina HiSeq 4000. iRepertoire HTBI primers and Arm-PCR amplification of CDR3 regions were used to construct TCR beta libraries. Clones were called with MiXCR by TCRdb after fastp trimmed the public reads at Q25, and only in-frame beta chains were retained. Records with the same CDR3 protein are collapsed into one entry carrying the most frequent genes and DNA. This sample is represented by around 460,000 distinct CDR3 sequences; around a fifth of them were singletons. The ten largest clones capture roughly 6.9% of the sample. The time point label, read with the paper, signifies: persistent/refractory GD, antithyroid drugs over 5 years with positive TRAb. For both TCR sequencing and RNA sequencing, RNA was extracted from PBMCs in TRIzol.

Sample: peripheral blood mononuclear cells (PBMCs), taken when the disease was refractory, from a patient treated with antithyroid drugs. These receptor sequences come from a female donor with Graves disease.

This clonotype was picked up a small number of times. CDR3 sequence (DNA): TGTGCCAGCAGAGGTAGGGGAGATGGCTACACCTTC. Protein product: CASRGRGDGYTF. V is TRBV13 and J is TRBJ1-2, with D possibly being TRBD1 (5 bases). The CDR3 totals 12 residues. The V gene's germline CDR1 is PRHDT and CDR2 FYEKMQ (reference sequence). V was shortened by 6 bases and J by 6 bases, with 11 bases between the two germline ends.

The chain uses TRBV29-1 and TRBJ2-5; D assignment may be TRBD1 or TRBD2 (6 bases each). CDR1 is SQVTM, CDR2 ANQGSEA, per germline. Trimming shortened V by 2 bases and J by 5 bases, and 15 bases separated the two germline ends. The CDR3 is 14 amino acids. The CDR3 nucleotides read TGCAGCGTTGAACGGGGGTCGCAGGGGGAGACCCAGTACTTC. This sequence encodes CSVERGSQGETQYF.

The CDR3 loop reads CASTTGGATDTQYF. The DNA for the CDR3 is TGTGCCAGCACGACAGGGGGCGCGACAGATACGCAGTATTTT. This chain uses TRBV6-1 with TRBJ2-3; 10 nucleotides align to TRBD1. J was trimmed by 3 bases and V by 7 bases; bases with no gene match: 4. The germline V gene has CDR1 MNHNS and CDR2 SASEGT. The CDR3 consists of 14 residues.

The rearrangement joins TRBV20-1 to TRBJ1-1, with 7 bases aligning to TRBD1. This CDR3 contains 15 residues. The germline CDR1 and CDR2 sequences are DFQATT and SNEGSKA (reference sequence). The V gene end was trimmed by 0 bases and the J gene end by 0 bases; junction bases not matched to a gene: 4. The CDR3 reads CSAREETGMNTEAFF. The CDR3 region has the DNA TGCAGTGCTAGAGAGGAGACAGGGATGAACACTGAAGCTTTCTTT.

The chain uses TRBV4-1 and TRBJ1-6; D not resolved. Trimming shortened V by 3 bases and J by 0 bases, and 9 bases separated the two germline ends. The CDR3 consists of 16 residues. Germline V gene sequence: CDR1 MGHRA, CDR2 YSYEKL. CDR3 residues: CASSQWESSYNSPLHF. The DNA of the CDR3 is TGCGCCAGCAGCCAGTGGGAGAGCTCCTATAATTCACCCCTCCACTTT.

This chain joins TRBV10-3 and TRBJ1-5; D is possibly TRBD1 (6 bases). Trimming left V 3 bases short and J 4 bases short, with 13 bases between. Looked up from germline, CDR1 is ENHRY and CDR2 is SYGVKD. The CDR3 covers 15 residues. The DNA of the CDR3 is TGTGCCATCAGTGACTCCCGACAGGTAAATCAGCCCCAGCATTTT. Its translation is CAISDSRQVNQPQHF.

This clonotype came up many times. V is TRBV27 and J is TRBJ2-7; D is ambiguous. The V and J ends lost 8 bases and 7 bases respectively, with 6 bases between them. The CDR3 sequence is 9 residues long. Germline CDR1 MNHEY, CDR2 SMNVEV (reference sequence). The CDR3 bases are TGTGCCAGCGGGTCTGAGCAGTACTTC. Translating gives CASGSEQYF.

This clonotype was seen more than once but under ten times. V is TRBV7-2 and J is TRBJ2-3, with TRBD2 identical over 12 bases. The V and J ends lost 4 bases and 1 base, in that order; junction bases with no gene match: 3. The V gene's germline CDR1 is SGHTA and CDR2 FQGNSA. This CDR3 spans 16 amino acids. The DNA for the CDR3 is TGTGCCAGCAGCTCAGGGACTAGCGGGCGCACAGATACGCAGTATTTT. This gives the protein CASSSGTSGRTDTQYF.

The table lists this clonotype with many counts. The chain carries TRBV5-1 and TRBJ1-4; D is unclear. With 0 bases removed from V and 0 bases from J, the gap between germline ends came to 6 bases. The V gene's germline CDR1 is SGHRS and CDR2 YFSETQ. This CDR3 is built from 15 residues. CDR3 region: CASSLGVTTNEKLFF. CDR3 sequence (DNA): TGCGCCAGCAGCTTGGGGGTCACAACTAATGAAAAACTGTTTTTT.

The chain recombines TRBV30 with TRBJ1-5, with D possibly matching TRBD1 (6 bases). This CDR3 spans 15 amino acids. V was shortened by 5 bases and J by 0 bases, with 14 bases between the two germline ends. The germline V gene encodes CDR1 GTSNPN and CDR2 SVGIG (reference sequence). The CDR3 nucleotides are TGTGCCTGGCGGATTGAGGGGGGTAGCAATCAGCCCCAGCATTTT. Protein sequence: CAWRIEGGSNQPQHF.

This clonotype came up many times. This chain uses TRBV28 with TRBJ1-2, with D uncertain. V lost 7 bases, J lost 4 bases, and 19 bases lay in between. Germline V CDR1 and CDR2: MDHEN, SYDVKM. CDR3 length: 15 amino acids. The CDR3 DNA reads TGTGCCAGCACCCTAAGGGCCGGGTTAGCCTATGGCTACACCTTC. The encoded protein is CASTLRAGLAYGYTF.

This clonotype has only a few counts. The V gene is TRBV7-9, the J gene TRBJ2-7; D unclear. The CDR3 is 13 residues long. The ends were cut back, 3 bases at V and 6 bases at J, with 12 bases in the middle. The germline V gene has CDR1 SEHNR and CDR2 FQNEAQ (reference sequence). The CDR3 protein is CASSFDGVGEQYF. DNA for the CDR3: TGTGCCAGCAGCTTCGACGGTGTAGGCGAGCAGTACTTC.

This chain's CDR3 is CASSRTPGRQAETQYF. The CDR3 DNA reads as TGTGCCAGCAGCAGAACGCCGGGACGGCAAGCGGAGACCCAGTACTTC. This rearrangement joins TRBV7-9 to TRBJ2-5; D assignment may be TRBD1 or TRBD2 (5 bases each). V shed 5 bases and J shed 5 bases, with 21 bases lying between them. Germline V gene lookup returns CDR1 SEHNR and CDR2 FQNEAQ (reference sequence). The length of the CDR3 is 16 residues.

This clonotype was seen repeatedly, ten times or more. One end of the junction is discordant with germline, which a read error may explain. The rearrangement links TRBV13 to TRBJ1-5; D uncertain. CDR1 is PRHDT and CDR2 is FYEKMQ in the germline V gene (reference sequence). The CDR3 consists of 13 residues. CDR3: CASSLGRDQPQHF. Written as DNA, the CDR3 is TGTGCCAGCAGCCTAGGGCGGGATCAGCCCCAGCATTTT.

This clonotype was seen only a few times. This chain connects TRBV28 to TRBJ1-1; TRBD1 might be the D (5 bases). Germline V gene lookup returns CDR1 MDHEN and CDR2 SYDVKM. Trimming took off 10 bases at V and 4 bases at J, with 16 bases between the two ends. The CDR3 totals 13 residues. The CDR3 loop reads CANEVKGVTEAFF. CDR3 coding DNA: TGTGCCAACGAAGTTAAAGGGGTCACTGAAGCTTTCTTT.

This clonotype was detected many times. V gene TRBV11-2 combines with J gene TRBJ1-2, with D hard to call. The CDR3 extends over 14 amino acids. From germline, CDR1 is SGHAT and CDR2 FQNNGV. Trimming took off 0 bases at V and 2 bases at J, with 7 bases between the two ends. The CDR3 loop reads CASSLDAANYGYTF. The CDR3 nucleotides read TGTGCCAGCAGCTTAGATGCAGCGAACTATGGCTACACCTTC.

With regard to this clonotype: This sequence may be a read error, since a much larger clone differs from it by one base. The chain couples TRBV10-3 to TRBJ1-4; 8 bases are shared with TRBD1. Trimming removed 8 bases from V and 7 bases from J; junction bases left unmatched: 3. Per germline, CDR1 ENHRY and CDR2 SYGVKD. The CDR3 length is 12 residues. CDR3 sequence reads: CAIPDRAEKLFF. The CDR3 nucleotides read TGTGCCATCCCGGACAGGGCTGAAAAACTGTTTTTT.

Many counts were recorded for this clonotype. The V gene is TRBV11-2, the J gene TRBJ1-1, with a possible D match to TRBD1 (6 bases). Germline V gene lookup returns CDR1 SGHAT and CDR2 FQNNGV. V shed 7 bases and J shed 6 bases, with 21 bases lying between them. The length of the CDR3 is 15 residues. The CDR3 loop reads CASKKSPSGESEAFF. In nucleotides, the CDR3 is TGTGCCAGCAAAAAATCTCCATCAGGGGAGTCTGAAGCTTTCTTT.

On this clonotype: This likely traces to a read error, being one base from a far larger clone. The J gene is TRBJ2-5, the V gene TRBV6-5, with 9 nucleotides matching TRBD2. Germline CDR1 is MNHEY and CDR2 is SVGAGI. This CDR3 spans 15 amino acids. The CDR3 region has the DNA TGTGCCAGAAGTTTTGGGACTAGCAACAGCGAGACCCAGTACTTC. Protein: CARSFGTSNSETQYF.

Ten or more counts support this clonotype. The chain carries TRBV7-8 and TRBJ1-6; D is unclear. Trimming took off 7 bases at V and 5 bases at J, with 15 bases between the two ends. Germline V CDR1 and CDR2: SGHVS, FQNEAQ. The CDR3 runs 15 residues. DNA of the CDR3: TGTGCCAGCATCCCTTTTGGGCGCAATAATTCACCCCTCCACTTT. Protein sequence: CASIPFGRNNSPLHF.

V usage is TRBV10-3 and J usage is TRBJ1-5; no clear D. The CDR3 length is 15 residues. V shed 3 bases and J shed 2 bases, with 11 bases lying between them. The germline V gene encodes CDR1 ENHRY and CDR2 SYGVKD. The CDR3 DNA follows: TGTGCCATCAGTGACAGCGTTCAAGGCAATCAGCCCCAGCATTTT. It yields the protein CAISDSVQGNQPQHF.

The gene calls are TRBV5-1 and TRBJ2-7; 7 positions match TRBD2. V dropped 4 bases and J dropped 6; count of bases not matched to a gene: 10. The CDR3 spans 14 residues. Germline V gene data show CDR1 as SGHRS and CDR2 as YFSETQ. The CDR3: CASSKVGGDGEQYF. Written as DNA, the CDR3 is TGCGCCAGCAGCAAGGTGGGAGGGGACGGCGAGCAGTACTTC.

This rearrangement joins TRBV6-1 to TRBJ2-1; 8 bases map to TRBD1. The CDR3 has 13 amino acids. Per the germline V gene, CDR1 is MNHNS and CDR2 is SASEGT. The junction had 6 bases not matched to a gene; V was cut back by 8 bases and J by 6 bases. Here the CDR3 reads CASGTGPGNEQFF. CDR3 nucleotides: TGTGCCAGCGGGACAGGTCCAGGCAATGAGCAGTTCTTC.

For the CDR3, the DNA is TGCGCCAGCAGCCTACCTGCAGGGGGTGACTACAATGAGCAGTTCTTC. Translating it yields CASSLPAGGDYNEQFF. This chain links TRBV5-1 with TRBJ2-1, with TRBD1 identical over 7 bases. The V and J ends lost 4 bases and 3 bases, in that order; junction bases with no gene match: 10. Germline lookup yields CDR1 SGHRS and CDR2 YFSETQ. This CDR3 comprises 16 residues.

Ten or more counts support this clonotype. This chain joins TRBV28 and TRBJ2-7; D remains ambiguous. Trimming pared 5 bases from V and 6 bases from J, leaving 14 bases between. The CDR3 contains 13 residues. Germline values: CDR1 MDHEN, CDR2 SYDVKM. The CDR3 protein is CASSEDLKAEQYF. The CDR3 bases are TGTGCCAGCAGTGAAGATCTTAAGGCCGAGCAGTACTTC.

The genes are TRBV12-3 or TRBV12-4 and TRBJ2-2; 7 positions agree with TRBD1. The CDR3 is made up of 15 amino acids. Trimming removed 5 bases from V and 6 bases from J; junction bases left unmatched: 9. The CDR3 loop is CASSQQGTFAGELFF. The CDR3 nucleotides are TGTGCCAGCAGTCAACAGGGGACATTCGCCGGGGAGCTGTTTTTT.

This clonotype came up a few times. The chain recombines TRBV11-3 with TRBJ2-5, with D hard to call. V lost 2 bases and J 0 bases, leaving 10 bases between the germline ends. The CDR3 runs to 15 residues. Germline loops: CDR1 SGHNT, CDR2 YENEEA. The CDR3 spells CASSLIGVDQETQYF. CDR3 nucleotide sequence: TGTGCCAGCAGCTTAATTGGTGTCGACCAAGAGACCCAGTACTTC.